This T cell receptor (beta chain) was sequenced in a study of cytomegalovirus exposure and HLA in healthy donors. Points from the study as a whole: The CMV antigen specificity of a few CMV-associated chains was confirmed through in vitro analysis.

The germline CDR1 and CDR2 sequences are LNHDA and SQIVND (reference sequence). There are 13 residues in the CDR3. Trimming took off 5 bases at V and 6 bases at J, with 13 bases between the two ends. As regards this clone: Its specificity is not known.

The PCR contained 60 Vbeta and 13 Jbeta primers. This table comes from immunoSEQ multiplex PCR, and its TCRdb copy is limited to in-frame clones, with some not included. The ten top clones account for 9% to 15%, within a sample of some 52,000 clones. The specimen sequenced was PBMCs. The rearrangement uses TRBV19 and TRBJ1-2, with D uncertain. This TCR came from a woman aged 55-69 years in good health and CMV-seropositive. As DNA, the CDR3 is TGTGCCAGTAGTCAGAACCGGGTGGATGGCTACACCTTC. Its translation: CASSQNRVDGYTF. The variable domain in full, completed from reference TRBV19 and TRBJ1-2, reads DGGITQSPKYLFRKEGQNVTLSCEQNLNHDAMYWYRQDPGQGLRLIYYSQIVNDFQKGDIAEGYSVSREKKESFPLTVTSAQKNPTAFYLCASSQNRVDGYTFGSGTRLTVV.